This T cell receptor beta chain is from a study of T cell responses to AZD1222 COVID-19 vaccine listed by TCRdb under 2021. Describing the broader study: AZD1222 recipients with second doses at about 4 weeks or about 12 weeks were pooled, because spike-specific TCR depth and breadth did not differ between schedules. TCR sequencing was performed for fewer than 250 trial participants, of whom roughly 200 were given two doses of AZD1222 and around 25 were given two doses of MenACWY control vaccine. Trial participants were enrolled into age subgroups of 18-55, 56-69 and 70-plus years, which contained 148, 28 and 57 TCR-sequenced participants, respectively. Overall results and qualifications from the work: The whole spike protein was spanned by vaccine-associated CD4 TCRs, and dominant responses were seen in regions 160-218 and 743-854. The 56-69-year group was small, and its depth increase did not reach significance, likely because of low power. Most participants were white British and females outnumbered males, and the authors suggested that clonal diversity may have been underestimated. After two AZD1222 doses, spike-specific TCR breadth and depth were significantly higher than at day 0 and than in MenACWY recipients. Conclusions about previously exposed vaccinees are limited, since just 5 to 7 AZD1222 recipients were seropositive for SARS-CoV-2 at baseline. Reportedly, almost half of the unique spike-specific TCRs recognized epitopes lying outside the regions that are mutated in the B.1.351 and B.1.1.7 variants. Because no samples from the day 14 peak response were available, repertoires could be characterized only after the peak T cell response.

The CDR1 and CDR2 encoded by the germline V gene are SNHLY and FYNNEI. The CDR3 runs 14 residues from the cysteine to the phenylalanine. Kept here is only the CDR3 DNA, which spans 42 bases and is read in frame from base 1. The germline V end is reduced by 8 bases and the J end by 5 bases; junction bases left unmatched: 7. To note about this clone: Its antigen specificity is not known. No much larger clone exists at a distance of one base, and base qualities are not known.

The CDR3 regions of human TCRbeta chains were analyzed by immunosequencing. On the authors' methods: Repertoire TCRs were matched against a reference library of SARS-CoV-2-specific TCRs generated with the MIRA antigen-specificity platform. Breadth was defined as the fraction of unique TCRs that were SARS-CoV-2-associated, and depth was defined as the fraction of total T cells that were SARS-CoV-2-associated. Using the MIRA data, every spike-specific TCR was mapped to the spike region that the TCR reacted to and assigned to either a CD4 or a CD8 class. Log10-transformed breadth and depth values were compared by one-way ANOVA with Sidak's multiple comparisons tests. TCRdb obtained this table from immuneACCESS and retained in-frame rearrangements with V and J assigned. These tables miss some clones; where compared with another copy, unresolved V genes account for less than half of the shortfall, and the remainder is unexplained. The V and J calls and the clone size are those of that table, but D and trimming were determined from the DNA. Counted in this sample were about 70,000 clones; around 84% of them appeared once. The ten largest clones represent roughly 10% of the sample.

The time point label, as the study defines it: baseline before first vaccination. Vaccinee samples came from UK trials COV001 and COV002, including a single-blind randomized controlled phase 2/3 trial of AZD1222 (ChAdOx1 nCoV-19) in healthy adults. For TCRbeta chain sequencing, PBMC samples were collected from trial participants at day 0 and at day 28 after the second dose. This clonotype originated in an adult in good health. Specimen: peripheral blood, collected on day 0 of AZD1222 vaccination. In this chain, TRBV2 is recombined with TRBJ1-4, with 8 middle bases fitting TRBD1. The CDR3 protein: CASRQGPRNEKLFF. Read as DNA, the sequence is TGTGCCAGCCGACAGGGGCCGAGGAATGAAAAACTGTTTTTT.